The TCR beta chain under discussion was sequenced for a study of beta chain features in type 1 diabetes. Isolated RNA was reverse transcribed in full, so expressed TCRB transcripts were sequenced. The method was immunoSEQ multiplex PCR; TCRdb's version includes in-frame clones alone and lacks a portion of them. The table shows roughly 240,000 clones, with approximately 14% occurring only once. Trimming took 8 bases from V and 3 from J, leaving 21 bases between them. The CDR3 covers 15 residues. The germline CDR1 and CDR2 sequences are SGHTS and YDEGEE. This clone occurred a few times. Specimen: naive CD4+ T cells from blood. The chain joins TRBV5-8 to TRBJ2-7; D is perhaps TRBD2 (6 bases). The clonotype originates from a woman aged 35 to 49 in good health. CDR3 protein: CASSMTGTGVYEQYF. The CDR3, as DNA: TGTGCCAGTTCAATGACCGGGACGGGGGTCTACGAGCAGTACTTC.